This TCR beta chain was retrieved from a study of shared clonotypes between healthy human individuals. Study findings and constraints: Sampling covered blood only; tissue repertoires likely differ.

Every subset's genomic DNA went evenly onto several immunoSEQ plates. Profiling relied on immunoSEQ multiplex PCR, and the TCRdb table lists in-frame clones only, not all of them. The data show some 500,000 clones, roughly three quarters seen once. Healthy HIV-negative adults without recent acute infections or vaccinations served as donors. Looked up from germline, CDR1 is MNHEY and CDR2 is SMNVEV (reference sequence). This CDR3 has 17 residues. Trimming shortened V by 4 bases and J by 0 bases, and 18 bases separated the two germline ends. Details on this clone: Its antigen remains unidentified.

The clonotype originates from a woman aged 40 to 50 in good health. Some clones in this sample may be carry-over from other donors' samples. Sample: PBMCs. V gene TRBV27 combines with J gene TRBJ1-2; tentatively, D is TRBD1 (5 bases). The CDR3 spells CASSSGAGYRANYGYTF. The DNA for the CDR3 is TGTGCCAGCAGTTCCGGGGCAGGGTACCGAGCTAACTATGGCTACACCTTC.